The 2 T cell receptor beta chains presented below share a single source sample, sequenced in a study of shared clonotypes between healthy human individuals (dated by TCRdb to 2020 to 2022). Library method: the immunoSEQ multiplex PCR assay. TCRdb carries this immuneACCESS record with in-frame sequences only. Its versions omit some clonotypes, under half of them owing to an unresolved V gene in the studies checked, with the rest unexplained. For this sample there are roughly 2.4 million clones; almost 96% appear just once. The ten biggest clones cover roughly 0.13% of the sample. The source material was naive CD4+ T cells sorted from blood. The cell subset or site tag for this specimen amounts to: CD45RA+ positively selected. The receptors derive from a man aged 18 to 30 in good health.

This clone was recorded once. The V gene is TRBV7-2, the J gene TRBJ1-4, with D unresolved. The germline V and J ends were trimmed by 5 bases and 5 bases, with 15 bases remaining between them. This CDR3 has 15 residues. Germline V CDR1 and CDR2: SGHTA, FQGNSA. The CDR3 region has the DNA TGTGCCAGCAGCCAAAGGGTGCGCACGAATGAAAAACTGTTTTTT. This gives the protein CASSQRVRTNEKLFF.

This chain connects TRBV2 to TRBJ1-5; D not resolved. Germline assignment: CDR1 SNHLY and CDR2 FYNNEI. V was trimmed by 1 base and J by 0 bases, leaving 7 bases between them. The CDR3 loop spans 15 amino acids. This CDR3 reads CASSEESSSNQPQHF. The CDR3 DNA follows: TGTGCCAGCAGTGAAGAGAGTAGTAGCAATCAGCCCCAGCATTTT.